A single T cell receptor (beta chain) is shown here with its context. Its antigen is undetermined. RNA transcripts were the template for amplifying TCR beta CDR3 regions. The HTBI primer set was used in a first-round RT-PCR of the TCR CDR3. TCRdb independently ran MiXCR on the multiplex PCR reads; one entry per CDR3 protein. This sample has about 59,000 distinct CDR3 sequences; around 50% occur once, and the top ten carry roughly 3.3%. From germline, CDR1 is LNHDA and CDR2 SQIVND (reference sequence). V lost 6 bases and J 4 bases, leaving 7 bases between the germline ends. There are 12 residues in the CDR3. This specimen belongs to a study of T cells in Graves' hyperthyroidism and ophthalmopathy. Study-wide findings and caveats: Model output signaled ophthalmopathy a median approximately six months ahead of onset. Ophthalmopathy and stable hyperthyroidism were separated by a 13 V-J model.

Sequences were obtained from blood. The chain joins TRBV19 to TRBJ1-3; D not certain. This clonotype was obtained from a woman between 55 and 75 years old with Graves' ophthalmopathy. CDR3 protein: CASRSGGNTIYF. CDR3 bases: TGTGCCAGTAGGTCAGGCGGAAACACCATATATTTT.